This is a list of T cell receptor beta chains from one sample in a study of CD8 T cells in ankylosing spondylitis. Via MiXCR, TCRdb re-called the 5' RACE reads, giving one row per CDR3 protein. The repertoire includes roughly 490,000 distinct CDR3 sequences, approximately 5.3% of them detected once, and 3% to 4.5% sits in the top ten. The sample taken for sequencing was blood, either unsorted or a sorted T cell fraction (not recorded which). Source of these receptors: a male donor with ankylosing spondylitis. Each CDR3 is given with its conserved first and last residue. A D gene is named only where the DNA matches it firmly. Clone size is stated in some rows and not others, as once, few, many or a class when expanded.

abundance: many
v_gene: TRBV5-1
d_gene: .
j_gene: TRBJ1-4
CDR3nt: TGCGCCAGCAGCTTGGAACCTGAAAAACTGTTTTTT
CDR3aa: CASSLEPEKLFF

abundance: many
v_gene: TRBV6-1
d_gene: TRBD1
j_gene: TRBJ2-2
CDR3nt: TGTGCCAGCAGTCGGGCCGGGACAGGGGGCACCGGGGAGCTGTTTTTT
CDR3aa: CASSRAGTGGTGELFF

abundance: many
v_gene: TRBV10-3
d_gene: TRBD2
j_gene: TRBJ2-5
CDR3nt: TGTGCCATCAGTGTGGGGCTAGCGGGAGGGGAAGAGACCCAGTACTTC
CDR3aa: CAISVGLAGGEETQYF

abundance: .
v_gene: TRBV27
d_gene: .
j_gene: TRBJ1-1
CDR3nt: TGTACCAGCAGTACCCGGGCCGGTTTGGGGGGCAATGAAGCTTTCTTT
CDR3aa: CTSSTRAGLGGNEAFF

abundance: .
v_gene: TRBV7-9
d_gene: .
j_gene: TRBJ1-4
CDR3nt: TGTGCCAGCAGCTTAATTACTGGCGCGACTAATGAAAAACTGTTTTTT
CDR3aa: CASSLITGATNEKLFF

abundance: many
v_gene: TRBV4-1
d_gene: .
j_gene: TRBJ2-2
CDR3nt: TGCGCCAGTTTGGACAGCGCGAACACCGGGGAGCTGTTTTTT
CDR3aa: CASLDSANTGELFF

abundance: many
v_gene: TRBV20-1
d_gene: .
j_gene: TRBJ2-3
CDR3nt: TGCAGTGCTAGAGGGCTTCGCACAGATACGCAGTATTTT
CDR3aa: CSARGLRTDTQYF

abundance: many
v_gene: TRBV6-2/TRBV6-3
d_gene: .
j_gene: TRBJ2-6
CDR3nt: TGTGCCAGCAGTCAAGACAGCTCTGGGGCCAACGTCCTGACTTTC
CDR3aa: CASSQDSSGANVLTF

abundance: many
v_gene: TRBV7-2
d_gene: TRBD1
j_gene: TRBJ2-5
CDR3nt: TGTGCCAGCAGGTTCCCAGGACAGGGAGAGACCCAGTACTTC
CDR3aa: CASRFPGQGETQYF

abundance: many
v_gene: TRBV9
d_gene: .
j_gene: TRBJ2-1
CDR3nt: TGTGCCAGCAGCCCCCTTAGTGAGCAGTTCTTC
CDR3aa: CASSPLSEQFF

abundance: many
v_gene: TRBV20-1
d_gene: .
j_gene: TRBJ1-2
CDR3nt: TGCAGTGCTACCCGGGATCACTATGGCTACACCTTC
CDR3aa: CSATRDHYGYTF

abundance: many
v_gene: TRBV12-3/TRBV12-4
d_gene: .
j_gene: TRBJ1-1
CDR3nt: TGTGCCAGCAAAAGGGGTGAAGCTTTCTTT
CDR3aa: CASKRGEAFF

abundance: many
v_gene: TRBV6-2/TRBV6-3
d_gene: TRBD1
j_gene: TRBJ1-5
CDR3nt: TGTGCCAGCAATCCATACAGGGGGCTTGGCAATCAGCCCCAGCATTTT
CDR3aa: CASNPYRGLGNQPQHF

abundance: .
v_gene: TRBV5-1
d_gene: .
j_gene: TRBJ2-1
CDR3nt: TGCGCCAGCAGCCAGCGGACCGGTCCCTACAATGAGCAGTTCTTC
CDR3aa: CASSQRTGPYNEQFF

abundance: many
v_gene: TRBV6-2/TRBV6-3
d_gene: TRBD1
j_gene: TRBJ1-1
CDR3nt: TGTGCCAGCAGTAGACCTGGACAGGGCACTGAAGCTTTCTTT
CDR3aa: CASSRPGQGTEAFF

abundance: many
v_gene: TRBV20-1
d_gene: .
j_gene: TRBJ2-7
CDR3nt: TGCAGTGCCCGAAGGCGTCCTTTGATTTCCTACGAGCAGTACTTC
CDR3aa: CSARRRPLISYEQYF

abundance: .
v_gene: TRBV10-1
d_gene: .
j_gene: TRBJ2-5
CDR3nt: TGCGCCAGCAGTGTGACGGTACAAGAGACCCAGTACTTC
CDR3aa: CASSVTVQETQYF

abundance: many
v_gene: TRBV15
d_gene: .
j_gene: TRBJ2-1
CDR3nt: TGTGCCACCAGCAGAGATCGTGTGGCAACGGGCTACAATGAGCAGTTCTTC
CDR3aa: CATSRDRVATGYNEQFF

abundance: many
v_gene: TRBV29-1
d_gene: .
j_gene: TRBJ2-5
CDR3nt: TGCAGCGTTTTGAGGGACTCTCGTTACCAAGAGACCCAGTACTTC
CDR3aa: CSVLRDSRYQETQYF

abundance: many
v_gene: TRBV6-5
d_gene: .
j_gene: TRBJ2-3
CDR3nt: TGTGCCAGCAGTTACTCCCAGCGCAGTGTAGATACGCAGTATTTT
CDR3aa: CASSYSQRSVDTQYF

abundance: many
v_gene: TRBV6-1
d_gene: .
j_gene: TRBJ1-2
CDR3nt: TGTGCCAGCAGTCCCCGTGGGCTTCAGAGGGGCTACACCTTC
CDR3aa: CASSPRGLQRGYTF

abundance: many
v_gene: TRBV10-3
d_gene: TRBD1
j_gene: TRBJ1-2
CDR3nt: TGTGCCATCAGCGACCAGGGACAGGGGTTTAGAGGCTACACCTTC
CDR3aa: CAISDQGQGFRGYTF

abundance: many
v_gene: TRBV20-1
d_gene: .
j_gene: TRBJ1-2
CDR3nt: TGCAGTGCTAGCGGACAGCCCCGAAACTATGGCTACACCTTC
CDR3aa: CSASGQPRNYGYTF

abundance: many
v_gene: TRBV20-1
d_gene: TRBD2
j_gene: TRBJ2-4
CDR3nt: TGCAGTGCTTTTAGCGGGGCCGCCAAAAACATTCAGTACTTC
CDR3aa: CSAFSGAAKNIQYF

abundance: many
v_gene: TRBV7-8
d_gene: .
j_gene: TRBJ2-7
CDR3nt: TGTGCCAGCAGTTCTAGACAGAGCACTGCCTACGAGCAGTACTTC
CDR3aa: CASSSRQSTAYEQYF

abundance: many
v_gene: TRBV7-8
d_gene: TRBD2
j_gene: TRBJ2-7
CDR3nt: TGTGCCAGCAGCACCCCGGGACTACCCTACGAGCAGTACTTC
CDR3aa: CASSTPGLPYEQYF

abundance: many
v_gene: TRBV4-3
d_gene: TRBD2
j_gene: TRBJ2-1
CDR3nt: TGCGCCAGCAGCCCGTTTACTAGCGGGAGTGGGTATGAGCAGTTCTTC
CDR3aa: CASSPFTSGSGYEQFF

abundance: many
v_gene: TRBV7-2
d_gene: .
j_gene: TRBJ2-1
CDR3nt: TGTGCCAGCGGCGCCCTACAGGTCGATGAGCAGTTCTTC
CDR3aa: CASGALQVDEQFF

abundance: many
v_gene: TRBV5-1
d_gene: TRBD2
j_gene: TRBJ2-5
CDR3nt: TGCGCCAGCAGTTCGGGACTAGCGTTGGAGACCCAGTACTTC
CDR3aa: CASSSGLALETQYF

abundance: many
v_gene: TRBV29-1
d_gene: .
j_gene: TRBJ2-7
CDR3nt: TGCAGCGTCGGGAGCAGTTTCACCCCTTACGAGCAGTACTTC
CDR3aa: CSVGSSFTPYEQYF

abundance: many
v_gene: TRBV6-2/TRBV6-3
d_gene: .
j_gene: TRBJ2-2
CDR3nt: TGTGCCATCCGCAACACCGGGGAGCTGTTTTTT
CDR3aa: CAIRNTGELFF

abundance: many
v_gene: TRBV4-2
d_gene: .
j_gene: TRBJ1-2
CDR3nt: TGTGCCAGCAGCCTCGGGGCACGTAACTATGGCTACACCTTC
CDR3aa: CASSLGARNYGYTF

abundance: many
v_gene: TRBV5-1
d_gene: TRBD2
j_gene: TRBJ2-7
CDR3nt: TGCGCCAGCAGCCGCGGGGGGTCAGGGATTAGCTCCTACGAGCAGTACTTC
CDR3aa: CASSRGGSGISSYEQYF

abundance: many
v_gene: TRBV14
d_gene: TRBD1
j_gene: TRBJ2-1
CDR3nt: TGTGCCAGCAGCCTTTGGACAGGGGGATACAATGAGCAGTTCTTC
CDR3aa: CASSLWTGGYNEQFF

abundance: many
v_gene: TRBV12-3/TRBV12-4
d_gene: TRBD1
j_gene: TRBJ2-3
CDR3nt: TGTGCCAGCAGCTGGGACAGCTACACAGATACGCAGTATTTT
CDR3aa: CASSWDSYTDTQYF

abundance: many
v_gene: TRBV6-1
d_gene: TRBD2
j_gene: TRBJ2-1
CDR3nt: TGTGCCAGCAGCGTGTATAGCGGGAGGGCCCCCCATGAGCAGTTCTTC
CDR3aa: CASSVYSGRAPHEQFF

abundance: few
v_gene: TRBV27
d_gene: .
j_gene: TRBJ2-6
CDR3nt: TGTGCCAGCTCCGGGACGGTCTCTGGGGCCAACGTCCTGACTTTC
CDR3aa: CASSGTVSGANVLTF

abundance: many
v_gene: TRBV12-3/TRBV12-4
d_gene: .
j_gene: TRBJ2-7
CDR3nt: TGTGCCAGCAGTTTAGCCGGTAGTAGCCACGAGCAGTACTTC
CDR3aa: CASSLAGSSHEQYF

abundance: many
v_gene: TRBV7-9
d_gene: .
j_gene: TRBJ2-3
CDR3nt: TGTGCCAGCAGCTTAGAGGGGGGCTTGGATACGCAGTATTTT
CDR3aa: CASSLEGGLDTQYF

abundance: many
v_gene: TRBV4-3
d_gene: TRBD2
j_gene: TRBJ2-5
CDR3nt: TGCGCCAGCAGCCAAACGAGCGGGAGCGGCAAGACCCAGTACTTC
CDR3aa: CASSQTSGSGKTQYF

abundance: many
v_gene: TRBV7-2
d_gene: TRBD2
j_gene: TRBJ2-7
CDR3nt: TGTGCCAGCAGGGGACCGGGGGGGTACGAGCAGTACTTC
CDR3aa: CASRGPGGYEQYF

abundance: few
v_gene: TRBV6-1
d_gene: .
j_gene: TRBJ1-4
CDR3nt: TGTGCCAGCAGAGCCAGGGTACAGCCCTACAGTGCAACTAATGAAAAACTGTTTTTT
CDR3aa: CASRARVQPYSATNEKLFF

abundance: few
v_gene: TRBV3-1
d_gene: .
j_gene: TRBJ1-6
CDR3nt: TGTGCCAGCAGCCAAGGTTTTGGCGACAGCCATAATTCACCCCTCCACTTT
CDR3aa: CASSQGFGDSHNSPLHF

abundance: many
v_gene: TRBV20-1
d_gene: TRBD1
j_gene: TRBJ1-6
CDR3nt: TGCAGTGCTCGACTCGGGACAGGGGACGTTTCACCCCTCCACTTT
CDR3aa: CSARLGTGDVSPLHF

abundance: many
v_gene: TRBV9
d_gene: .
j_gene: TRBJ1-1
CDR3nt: TGTGCCAGCAGCGTCGCGGGACGGATGAACACTGAAGCTTTCTTT
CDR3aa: CASSVAGRMNTEAFF